This T cell receptor (beta chain) was obtained from a study of blood T cell repertoires in COVID-19. TCRdb's table, derived via immunoSEQ multiplex PCR, lists solely in-frame clones and lacks some. The sample includes approximately 59,000 clones, approximately 83% of them seen just once. Deletions cut 0 bases from V and 3 bases from J, with 6 bases between. This CDR3 is built from 13 residues. Germline V gives CDR1 SGHRS, CDR2 YFSETQ. The chain links TRBV5-1 to TRBJ1-2; D not resolved. This sequence was found in an elderly woman with acute or convalescent COVID-19. Sequencing used peripheral blood. In nucleotides, the CDR3 is TGCGCCAGCAGCTTGGCACTCGACTATGGCTACACCTTC. This encodes CASSLALDYGYTF. Looking up the rest from reference TRBV5-1 and TRBJ1-2 gives the full variable domain: KAGVTQTPRYLIKTRGQQVTLSCSPISGHRSVSWYQQTPGQGLQFLFEYFSETQRNKGNFPGRFSGRQFSNSRSEMNVSTLELGDSALYLCASSLALDYGYTFGSGTRLTVV.